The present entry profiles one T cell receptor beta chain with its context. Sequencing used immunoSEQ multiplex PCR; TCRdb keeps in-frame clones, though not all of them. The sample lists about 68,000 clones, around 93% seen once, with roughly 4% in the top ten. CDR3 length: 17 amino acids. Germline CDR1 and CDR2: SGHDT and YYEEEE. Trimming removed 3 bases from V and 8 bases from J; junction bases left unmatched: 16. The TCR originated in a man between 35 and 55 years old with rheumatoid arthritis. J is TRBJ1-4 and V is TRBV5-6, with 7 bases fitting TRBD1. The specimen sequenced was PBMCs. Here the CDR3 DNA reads TGTGCCAGCAGCTACACCAGGGGGTATCGGATCGGGGAAAAACTGTTTTTT. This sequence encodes CASSYTRGYRIGEKLFF.